Below are 25 T cell receptor beta chains sequenced from a single sample in a study of cytomegalovirus exposure and HLA in healthy donors. PCR involved 60 Vbeta and 13 Jbeta primers. Profiled with immunoSEQ multiplex PCR; TCRdb holds only in-frame clones, not every one. In the table there are about 190,000 clones, 65% to 75% of which are singletons. Sequencing was performed on PBMCs. The source of these receptors is a young man in good health and CMV-seropositive.

The genes are TRBV11-3 and TRBJ2-3, with 9 nucleotides matching TRBD2. There are 13 residues in the CDR3. V was clipped by 6 bases and J by 6 bases; unmatched bases: 4. In germline, CDR1 is SGHNT, CDR2 YENEEA. The CDR3 protein is CASRRREGDTQYF. In nucleotides, the CDR3 is TGTGCCAGCAGGAGGCGGGAGGGGGATACGCAGTATTTT. The complete variable domain, with remaining parts taken from reference TRBV11-3 and TRBJ2-3, reads EAGVVQSPRYKIIEKKQPVAFWCNPISGHNTLYWYLQNLGQGPELLIRYENEEAVDDSQLPKDRFSAERLKGVDSTLKIQPAELGDSAVYLCASRRREGDTQYFGPGTRLTVL.

The chain is built from TRBV27 and TRBJ2-3, with 9 bases identical to TRBD1. CDR1 is MNHEY and CDR2 is SMNVEV in the germline V gene (reference sequence). Trimming at V came to 3 bases and at J to 1 base, leaving 5 bases not matched to a gene. The CDR3 runs 16 residues. CDR3 loop: CASSLLDRGGTDTQYF. Written as DNA, the CDR3 is TGTGCCAGCAGTTTGTTGGACAGGGGAGGCACAGATACGCAGTATTTT.

The chain links TRBV27 to TRBJ2-2; 7 nucleotides agree with TRBD1. In germline, CDR1 is MNHEY, CDR2 SMNVEV (reference sequence). The CDR3 length is 21 residues. J was trimmed by 3 bases and V by 2 bases; bases with no gene match: 21. DNA of the CDR3: TGTGCCAGCAGTTTACGGGTTAGTAGACGCTCCGGGACAGCTTACACCGGGGAGCTGTTTTTT. As protein: CASSLRVSRRSGTAYTGELFF.

J is TRBJ2-1 and V is TRBV7-3; 12 nucleotides line up with TRBD2. Looked up from germline, CDR1 is SGHTA and CDR2 is FQGTGA. J gave up 9 bases and V 8 bases, and 5 bases lay outside the gene matches. The CDR3 has 13 residues. The CDR3 DNA follows: TGTGCCAGCGGACTAGCGGGGATGGTTGAGCAGTTCTTC. Protein: CASGLAGMVEQFF.

The chain joins TRBV28 to TRBJ1-5; TRBD1 aligns across 9 bases. Trimming removed 6 bases from V and 5 bases from J; junction bases left unmatched: 5. The CDR3 totals 14 residues. The germline V gene encodes CDR1 MDHEN and CDR2 SYDVKM. CDR3 sequence: CASRGQGVYQPQHF. For the CDR3, the DNA is TGTGCCAGCAGGGGACAGGGAGTATATCAGCCCCAGCATTTT.

The chain carries TRBV6-5 and TRBJ1-5, with a possible D match to TRBD1 (5 bases). Between the trimmed V and J ends, which lost 6 bases and 0 bases, there was a span of 12 bases. Germline CDR1 is MNHEY and CDR2 is SVGAGI. The length of the CDR3 is 15 residues. The CDR3 is CASSQGLASNQPQHF. The CDR3 DNA sequence: TGTGCCAGCAGCCAGGGACTAGCTAGCAATCAGCCCCAGCATTTT.

This rearrangement joins TRBV18 to TRBJ1-2; possibly TRBD1 for D (6 bases). This CDR3 has 15 amino acids. Germline loops: CDR1 KGHSH, CDR2 LQKENI. The ends were cut back, 2 bases at V and 3 bases at J, with 13 bases in the middle. CDR3 sequence reads: CASSPILRQDYGYTF. The CDR3 region has the DNA TGTGCCAGCTCACCAATTCTTAGACAGGACTATGGCTACACCTTC.

This chain uses TRBV6-5 with TRBJ1-1; the D is unclear. CDR3 length: 13 residues. V gave up 9 bases and J gave up 2 bases, with 13 bases separating them. Looked up from germline, CDR1 is MNHEY and CDR2 is SVGAGI. The CDR3 spells CARRATGNTEAFF. As DNA, the CDR3 is TGTGCCAGGAGGGCGACGGGAAACACTGAAGCTTTCTTT.

V usage is TRBV28 and J usage is TRBJ1-2; D possibly corresponds to TRBD1 (6 bases). Trimming took 4 bases from V and 6 from J, leaving 15 bases between them. This CDR3 region has 14 residues. Germline-derived CDR1 and CDR2 are MDHEN and SYDVKM. Written as DNA, the CDR3 is TGTGCCAGCAGTTCAACAGGGTCCACAGATGGCTACACCTTC. Its translation: CASSSTGSTDGYTF.

The chain uses TRBV19 and TRBJ2-1; no firm D call. This CDR3 contains 15 residues. Germline V gives CDR1 LNHDA, CDR2 SQIVND (reference sequence). The V gene lost 5 bases and the J gene lost 0 bases, with 11 bases spanning the gap. The CDR3 DNA is TGTGCCAGTAGTGCAGACTCTTACTCCTACAATGAGCAGTTCTTC. Translating gives CASSADSYSYNEQFF.

On this clone itself: This sample includes further DNA sequences coding for the same CDR3. The genes are TRBV2 and TRBJ2-7, with TRBD2 matching 7 bases. The CDR3 totals 13 residues. J was trimmed by 3 bases and V by 6 bases; bases with no gene match: 5. Germline loops: CDR1 SNHLY, CDR2 FYNNEI. Here the CDR3 reads CASSEGLNYEQYF. The CDR3 bases are TGTGCCAGCAGCGAGGGACTAAACTACGAGCAGTACTTC.

The rearrangement joins TRBV27 to TRBJ1-5, with 7 positions matching TRBD1. Germline CDR1 is MNHEY and CDR2 is SMNVEV (reference sequence). The CDR3 sequence is 12 residues long. V shed 6 bases and J 7 bases; nucleotides not matched to a gene: 3. CDR3 in DNA: TGTGCCAGCAGAACAGGGGACCAGCCCCAGCATTTT. It yields the protein CASRTGDQPQHF.

The chain has TRBV7-6 and TRBJ2-5, with TRBD2 as a possible D gene (6 bases). The J call is in doubt because the DNA end fits TRBJ2-7 better. The CDR3 spans 17 residues. Germline values: CDR1 SGHVS, CDR2 FNYEAQ. CDR3 protein: CASSSPKGGQGGHEQYF. CDR3 in DNA: TGTGCCAGCAGCTCACCAAAGGGTGGGCAGGGAGGCCACGAGCAGTACTTC.

The CDR3 protein is CASSLGGVSSYEQYF. CDR3 nucleotide sequence: TGTGCCAGCAGCCTGGGGGGGGTCAGCTCCTACGAGCAGTACTTC. The V gene is TRBV6-5, the J gene TRBJ2-7, with 7 bases fitting TRBD2. The V and J ends lost 6 bases and 0 bases, in that order; junction bases with no gene match: 8. CDR1 is MNHEY, CDR2 SVGAGI, per germline. The CDR3 loop spans 15 amino acids.

The gene calls are TRBV28 and TRBJ2-1; 8 bases map to TRBD1. The trim removed 8 bases at V and 5 bases at J, leaving 11 bases unmatched. CDR1 is MDHEN and CDR2 is SYDVKM in the germline V gene. The CDR3 consists of 15 residues. CDR3 DNA: TGTGCCAGCGAAAAACAGGGGGAATGGGACAATGAGCAGTTCTTC. Its translation is CASEKQGEWDNEQFF.

V gene TRBV10-3 combines with J gene TRBJ2-2; 8 bases align to TRBD2. The length of the CDR3 is 15 residues. CDR1 and CDR2 (germline): ENHRY, SYGVKD. J was trimmed by 3 bases and V by 6 bases; bases with no gene match: 6. This CDR3 reads CAIRGGSGDTGELFF. As DNA, the CDR3 is TGTGCCATCAGAGGAGGTAGCGGGGACACCGGGGAGCTGTTTTTT.

The rearrangement links TRBV7-2 to TRBJ2-1; no clear D gene. CDR3 length equals 15 residues. Germline loops: CDR1 SGHTA, CDR2 FQGNSA. Trimming cost V 1 base and J 6 bases, with 13 bases left between them. The CDR3 loop is CASSLGGSFVNEQFF. The CDR3 nucleotides read TGTGCCAGCAGCTTAGGCGGTAGCTTCGTCAATGAGCAGTTCTTC. Combining the CDR3 with reference TRBV7-2 and TRBJ2-1 gives the whole variable domain GAGVSQSPSNKVTEKGKDVELRCDPISGHTALYWYRQSLGQGLEFLIYFQGNSAPDKSGLPSDRFSAERTGGSVSTLTIQRTQQEDSAVYLCASSLGGSFVNEQFFGPGTRLTVL.

This chain connects TRBV6-5 to TRBJ2-3; D possibly corresponds to TRBD2 (5 bases). CDR3 length equals 13 residues. The V end lost 6 bases, the J end lost 2 bases, and 9 bases lay between the germline ends. Germline V gene lookup returns CDR1 MNHEY and CDR2 SVGAGI. This CDR3 reads CASRRLSTDTQYF. The CDR3 nucleotides are TGTGCCAGCAGGAGACTATCCACAGATACGCAGTATTTT.

This clone showed up just once. The J gene is TRBJ2-5, the V gene TRBV7-9; D ambiguous. The CDR3 runs 15 residues. Trimming took 1 base from V and 3 from J, leaving 12 bases between them. Germline loops: CDR1 SEHNR, CDR2 FQNEAQ (reference sequence). The CDR3: CASSLELRQKETQYF. In DNA form, the CDR3 reads TGTGCCAGCAGCTTAGAACTGAGGCAGAAAGAGACCCAGTACTTC. The variable domain in full, with the rest retrieved from reference TRBV7-9 and TRBJ2-5, is DTGVSQNPRHKITKRGQNVTFRCDPISEHNRLYWYRQTLGQGPEFLTYFQNEAQLEKSRLLSDRFSAERPKGSFSTLEIQRTEQGDSAMYLCASSLELRQKETQYFGPGTRLLVL.

This clone was detected a few times. Other nucleotide sequences from this sample produce the same CDR3. The rearrangement links TRBV6-1 to TRBJ1-5; a weak D match, TRBD1 (5 bases). Trimming left V 4 bases short and J 4 bases short, with 8 bases between. CDR3 length equals 13 residues. From germline, CDR1 is MNHNS and CDR2 SASEGT. CDR3 loop: CASSGQQNQPQHF. The DNA for the CDR3 is TGTGCCAGCAGTGGACAGCAAAATCAGCCCCAGCATTTT.

The J gene is TRBJ2-3, the V gene TRBV9; no reliable D call. The CDR3 extends over 15 amino acids. CDR1 and CDR2 from the germline V gene are SGDLS and YYNGEE. Trimming pared 0 bases from V and 6 bases from J, leaving 14 bases between. The CDR3 here is CASSVVEASLDTQYF. CDR3 nucleotides: TGTGCCAGCAGCGTAGTCGAGGCCAGTCTTGATACGCAGTATTTT.

The sample holds a few counts of this clone. V gene TRBV7-2 combines with J gene TRBJ2-5, with D perhaps TRBD2 (6 bases). The V end was cut by 8 bases, the J end by 2 bases, with 12 bases between. The CDR3 covers 13 residues. Germline-derived CDR1 and CDR2 are SGHTA and FQGNSA. CDR3 DNA sequence: TGTGCCAGCGGGAGGACGGTACAAGAGACCCAGTACTTC. Translated: CASGRTVQETQYF.

Worth noting for this clone: A junction end diverges from the germline sequence, so it may reflect a read error. The V and J genes are TRBV4-2 and TRBJ1-2; 12 bases fit TRBD1. The CDR3 runs 14 residues. In germline, CDR1 is LGHNA, CDR2 YNFKEQ. CDR3 residues: CASSQRDRGHGYTF. In nucleotides, the CDR3 is TGTGCTAGCAGCCAACGGGACAGGGGGCATGGCTACACCTTC.

The J gene is TRBJ2-7, the V gene TRBV27, with 8 bases matching TRBD1. CDR3 size: 15 residues. The germline V gene encodes CDR1 MNHEY and CDR2 SMNVEV (reference sequence). V trimming: 1 base; J trimming: 4 bases; junction bases outside the gene matches: 6. This CDR3 reads CASSLLPGGAYEQYF. The CDR3 DNA is TGTGCCAGCAGTTTATTGCCAGGGGGCGCTTACGAGCAGTACTTC.

The chain carries TRBV6-5 and TRBJ2-5; D is perhaps TRBD1 (6 bases). V lost 2 bases and J lost 3, with 10 bases in between. In germline, CDR1 is MNHEY, CDR2 SVGAGI. The CDR3 runs 14 residues. The CDR3 DNA sequence: TGTGCCAGCAGTTACAACCCAGGGGAAGAGACCCAGTACTTC. Its protein is CASSYNPGEETQYF.